What follows is one TCR beta chain and its context. Its antigen is not identified. The sample originates from a study of cytotoxic CD8 clonotypes in ibrutinib-treated CLL. Overall study: Samples averaged about 260,000 productive templates and tens of thousands of productive rearrangements. Study observations and caveats: Once treatment began, public clonotypes, which were uncommon, contracted or stayed stable. The clonality went up when patients responded to ibrutinib and dropped back toward baseline at progression.

The germline gives CDR1 MRHNA, CDR2 SNTAGT. Germline trimming cut 7 bases from V and 0 bases from J; bases unmatched to any gene: 6. CDR3 length: 16 amino acids. Data came from immunoSEQ multiplex PCR; TCRdb stores just in-frame clones and leaves some out. The sample records over 150,000 clones, around 84% being singletons. The sequencing here drew on PBMCs, taken after 12 months of ibrutinib treatment. This clonotype was sampled from a human donor with chronic lymphocytic leukemia. The rearrangement uses TRBV6-4 and TRBJ2-7, with TRBD2 matching over 13 bases. CDR3: CASTGLAGISSYEQYF. The CDR3 DNA is TGTGCCAGCACGGGACTAGCGGGGATAAGCTCCTACGAGCAGTACTTC.